Included here is one T cell receptor beta chain sequence, with context. What it recognizes is unknown. Researchers took RNA transcripts and amplified the TCR beta CDR3 regions from them. During a first-round RT-PCR of the TCR CDR3, the HTBI primer set was used. TCRdb ran MiXCR on the multiplex PCR reads and lists one entry per CDR3 protein. The sample contains fewer than 450,000 distinct CDR3 sequences, over 12% of which appear only once. These data originate in a study of T cells in Graves' hyperthyroidism and ophthalmopathy. Study conclusions and caveats: By a 13 V-J model, ophthalmopathy was set apart from stable hyperthyroidism.

Enrolled ophthalmopathy patients presented with a Clinical Activity Score of at least 3, a NOSPECS grade of at least 4, and disease duration under 3 months. This clonotype was obtained from a woman aged 55-69 years with Graves' ophthalmopathy. Sequenced material: blood.

The CDR3 reads CASSLGWGRAGGTQYF. DNA for the CDR3: TGTGCCAGCAGCTTAGGATGGGGCCGCGCGGGAGGGACGCAGTATTTT. The chain carries TRBV7-3 and TRBJ2-3, with 9 bases matching TRBD2. Germline V gene lookup returns CDR1 SGHTA and CDR2 FQGTGA. The CDR3 has 16 amino acids. J lost 9 bases, V lost 2 bases, and 12 bases had no gene match.